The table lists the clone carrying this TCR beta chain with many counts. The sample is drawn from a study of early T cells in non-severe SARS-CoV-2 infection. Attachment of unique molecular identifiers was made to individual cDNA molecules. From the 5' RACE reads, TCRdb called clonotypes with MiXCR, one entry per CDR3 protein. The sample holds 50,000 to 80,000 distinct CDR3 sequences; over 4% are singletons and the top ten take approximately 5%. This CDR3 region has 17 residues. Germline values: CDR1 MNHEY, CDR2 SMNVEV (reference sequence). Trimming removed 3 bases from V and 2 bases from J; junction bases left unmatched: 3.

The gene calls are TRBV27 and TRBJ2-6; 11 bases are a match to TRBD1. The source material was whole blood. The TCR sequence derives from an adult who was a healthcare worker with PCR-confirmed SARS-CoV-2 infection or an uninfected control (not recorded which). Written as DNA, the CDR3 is TGTGCCAGCAGTTTCGGGACAGGGGGTGCTGGGGCCAACGTCCTGACTTTC. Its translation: CASSFGTGGAGANVLTF.